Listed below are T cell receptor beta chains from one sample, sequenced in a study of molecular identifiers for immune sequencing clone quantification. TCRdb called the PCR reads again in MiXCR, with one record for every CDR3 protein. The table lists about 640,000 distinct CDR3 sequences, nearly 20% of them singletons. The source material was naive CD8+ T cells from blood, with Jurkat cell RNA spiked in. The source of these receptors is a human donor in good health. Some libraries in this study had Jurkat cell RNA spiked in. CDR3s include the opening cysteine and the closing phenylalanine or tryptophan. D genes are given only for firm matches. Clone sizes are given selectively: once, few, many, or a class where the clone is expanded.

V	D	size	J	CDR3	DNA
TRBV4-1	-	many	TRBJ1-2	CASSQPQGGYGYTF	TGCGCCAGCAGCCAGCCGCAGGGCGGATATGGCTACACCTTC
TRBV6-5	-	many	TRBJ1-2	CASSPQGNTYGYTF	TGTGCCAGCAGTCCGCAGGGGAACACCTATGGCTACACCTTC
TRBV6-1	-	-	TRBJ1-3	CASSGDTGNTIYF	TGTGCCAGCAGTGGGGACACTGGAAACACCATATATTTT
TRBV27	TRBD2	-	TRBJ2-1	CASSLSAGGRSYNEQFF	TGTGCCAGCAGTTTATCCGCGGGGGGGCGATCCTACAATGAGCAGTTCTTC
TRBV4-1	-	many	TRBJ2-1	CASSQSNRVNEQFF	TGCGCCAGCAGCCAATCAAACAGGGTCAATGAGCAGTTCTTC
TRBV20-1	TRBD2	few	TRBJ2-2	CGALAGQNTGELFF	TGCGGTGCTTTAGCGGGACAAAACACCGGGGAGCTGTTTTTT
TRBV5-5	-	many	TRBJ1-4	CASSLGEATNEKLFF	TGTGCCAGCAGCTTAGGGGAGGCAACTAATGAAAAACTGTTTTTT
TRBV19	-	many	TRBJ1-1	CASSIGLAEAFF	TGTGCCAGTAGTATAGGTCTGGCTGAAGCTTTCTTT
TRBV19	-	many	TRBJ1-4	CASSPRGADLFEKLFF	TGTGCCAGTAGTCCCCGGGGGGCTGATCTATTTGAAAAACTGTTTTTT
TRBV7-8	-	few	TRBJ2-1	CASSPSSQGSYNEQFF	TGTGCCAGCAGCCCCAGTTCCCAGGGCTCCTACAATGAGCAGTTCTTC
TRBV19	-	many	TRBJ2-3	CASSITRAGTDTQYF	TGTGCCAGTAGTATCACCAGGGCAGGCACAGATACGCAGTATTTT
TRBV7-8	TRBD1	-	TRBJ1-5	CASSLEGQAHYLPQHF	TGTGCCAGCAGCTTAGAGGGACAGGCGCACTATCTGCCCCAGCATTTT
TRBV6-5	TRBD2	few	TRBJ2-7	CASSTGTSFYEQYF	TGTGCCAGTTCGACCGGGACTAGCTTCTACGAGCAGTACTTC
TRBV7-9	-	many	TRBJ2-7	CASSPQSYEQYF	TGTGCCAGCAGCCCACAGTCCTACGAGCAGTACTTC
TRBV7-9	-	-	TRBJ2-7	CASSQPGGTYEQYF	TGTGCCAGCAGTCAACCCGGCGGCACCTACGAGCAGTACTTC
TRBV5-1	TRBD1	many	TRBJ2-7	CASSLGQGASYEQYF	TGCGCCAGCAGCCTAGGACAGGGGGCTTCCTACGAGCAGTACTTC
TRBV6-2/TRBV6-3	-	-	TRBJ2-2	CASSYGGTRDTGELFF	TGTGCCAGCAGTTATGGAGGGACGAGGGACACCGGGGAGCTGTTTTTT
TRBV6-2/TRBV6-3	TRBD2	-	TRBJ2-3	CTSSYSSSGVFTDTQYF	TGTACCAGCAGTTACTCGAGCAGCGGGGTTTTCACAGATACGCAGTATTTT
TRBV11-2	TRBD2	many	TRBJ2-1	CASRRAGQQPSNEQFF	TGTGCCAGCAGACGAGCGGGGCAACAACCCTCCAATGAGCAGTTCTTC
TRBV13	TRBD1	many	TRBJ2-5	CASSSHDRENEETQYF	TGTGCCAGCAGCTCCCACGACAGGGAGAATGAAGAGACCCAGTACTTC
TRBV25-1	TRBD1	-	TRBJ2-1	CASSEFLQGDYNEQFF	TGTGCCAGCAGTGAATTTTTACAGGGGGACTACAATGAGCAGTTCTTC
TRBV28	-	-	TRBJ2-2	CASSSRGTNTGELFF	TGTGCCAGCAGTTCCCGGGGAACGAACACCGGGGAGCTGTTTTTT
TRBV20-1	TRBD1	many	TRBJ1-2	CSARDTGDGPYGYTF	TGCAGTGCTAGAGATACAGGGGACGGACCTTATGGCTACACCTTC
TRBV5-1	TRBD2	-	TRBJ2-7	CASSLTPSGSPHEQCF	TGCGCCAGCAGCTTGACTCCTAGCGGGAGCCCTCACGAGCAGTGCTTC
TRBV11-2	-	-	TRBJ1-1	CASSLVGGSTEAFF	TGTGCCAGCAGCTTAGTAGGCGGGAGCACTGAAGCTTTCTTT
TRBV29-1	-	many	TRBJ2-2	CSVSGAPLTSTGELFF	TGCAGCGTTTCAGGGGCACCTCTTACGAGCACCGGGGAGCTGTTTTTT
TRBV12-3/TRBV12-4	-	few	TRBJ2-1	CASTLGLINEQFF	TGTGCCAGCACTCTAGGACTAATCAATGAGCAGTTCTTC
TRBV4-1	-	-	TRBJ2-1	CASSRIARAQRNEQFF	TGCGCCAGCAGCCGCATAGCGAGAGCCCAAAGGAATGAGCAGTTCTTC
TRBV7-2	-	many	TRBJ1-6	CASSLVGGQVLNSPLHF	TGTGCCAGCAGCTTAGTAGGCGGACAAGTACTTAATTCACCCCTCCACTTT
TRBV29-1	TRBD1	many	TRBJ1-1	CSAQTGVAEAFF	TGCAGCGCTCAGACAGGGGTAGCTGAAGCTTTCTTT
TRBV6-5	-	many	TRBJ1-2	CASSYPQGGGYTF	TGTGCCAGCAGTTACCCCCAGGGAGGAGGCTACACCTTC
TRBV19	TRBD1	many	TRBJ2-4	CASSMGDRAAKNIQYF	TGTGCCAGTAGTATGGGGGACAGGGCGGCCAAAAACATTCAGTACTTC
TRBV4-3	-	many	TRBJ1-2	CASSQDGVGYRYTF	TGCGCCAGCAGCCAAGATGGAGTGGGGTATCGCTACACCTTC
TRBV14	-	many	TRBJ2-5	CASSQFGTEETQYF	TGTGCCAGCAGCCAATTTGGGACGGAAGAGACCCAGTACTTC
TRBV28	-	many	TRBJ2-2	CASSLPTEPMLDTGELFF	TGTGCCAGCAGCCTTCCGACGGAACCGATGTTGGACACCGGGGAGCTGTTTTTT
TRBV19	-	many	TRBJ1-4	CASSMDIRRGEKLFF	TGTGCCAGTAGTATGGACATCCGTCGAGGTGAAAAACTGTTTTTT
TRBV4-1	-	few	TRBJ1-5	CASSHVGDSNQPQHF	TGCGCCAGCAGCCATGTAGGAGATAGCAATCAGCCCCAGCATTTT
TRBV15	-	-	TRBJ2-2	CATSRGDGNTGELFF	TGTGCCACCAGCAGAGGGGACGGAAACACCGGGGAGCTGTTTTTT
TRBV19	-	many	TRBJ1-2	CASSIPSEGNYGYTF	TGTGCCAGTAGTATCCCAAGTGAGGGTAACTATGGCTACACCTTC
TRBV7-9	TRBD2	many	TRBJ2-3	CASSPPPRTRAGTADTQYF	TGTGCCAGCAGCCCACCGCCCCGGACTAGGGCGGGAACCGCAGATACGCAGTATTTT
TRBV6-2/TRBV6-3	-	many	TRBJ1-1	CASRSLARPGGEAFF	TGTGCCAGCAGATCCTTAGCCCGTCCGGGGGGTGAAGCTTTCTTT
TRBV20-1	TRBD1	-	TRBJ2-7	CSAYSRDSYEQYF	TGCAGTGCTTACAGCCGGGACAGCTACGAGCAGTACTTC
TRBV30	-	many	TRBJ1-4	CAWTASTNEKLFF	TGTGCCTGGACTGCGTCTACTAATGAAAAACTGTTTTTT
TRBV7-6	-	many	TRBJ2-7	CASSLGVGDSYEQYF	TGTGCCAGCAGCTTAGGGGTAGGGGACTCCTACGAGCAGTACTTC
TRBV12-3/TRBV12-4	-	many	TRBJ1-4	CASSLSARRDEKLFF	TGTGCCAGCAGTCTATCAGCTAGAAGGGATGAAAAACTGTTTTTT
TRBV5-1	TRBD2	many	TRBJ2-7	CASSWGTTEQYF	TGCGCCAGCAGCTGGGGGACTACGGAACAGTACTTC
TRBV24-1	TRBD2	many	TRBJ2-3	CATSDLPAGGTDTQYF	TGTGCCACCAGTGATTTGCCAGCGGGAGGTACAGATACGCAGTATTTT
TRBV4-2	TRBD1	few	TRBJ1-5	CASSHSLTGMTKYSNQPQHF	TGTGCCAGCAGCCATTCGTTGACAGGGATGACAAAATATAGCAATCAGCCCCAGCATTTT
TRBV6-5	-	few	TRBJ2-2	CASSYSGTLNTGELFF	TGTGCCAGCAGTTACTCGGGGACCTTGAACACCGGGGAGCTGTTTTTT
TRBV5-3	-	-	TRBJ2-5	CASSLVPGSQGTQYF	TGTGCCAGCAGCTTGGTTCCCGGGAGCCAAGGGACCCAGTACTTC
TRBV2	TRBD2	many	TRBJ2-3	CASRGGRPPTDTQYF	TGTGCCAGCAGGGGCGGGAGGCCTCCGACAGATACGCAGTATTTT
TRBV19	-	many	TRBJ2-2	CASSKDGSNTGELFF	TGTGCCAGTAGTAAGGACGGATCGAACACCGGGGAGCTGTTTTTT
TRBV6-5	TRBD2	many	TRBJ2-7	CASSLSLADPAYEQYF	TGTGCCAGCAGTTTATCCCTAGCGGATCCTGCCTACGAGCAGTACTTC